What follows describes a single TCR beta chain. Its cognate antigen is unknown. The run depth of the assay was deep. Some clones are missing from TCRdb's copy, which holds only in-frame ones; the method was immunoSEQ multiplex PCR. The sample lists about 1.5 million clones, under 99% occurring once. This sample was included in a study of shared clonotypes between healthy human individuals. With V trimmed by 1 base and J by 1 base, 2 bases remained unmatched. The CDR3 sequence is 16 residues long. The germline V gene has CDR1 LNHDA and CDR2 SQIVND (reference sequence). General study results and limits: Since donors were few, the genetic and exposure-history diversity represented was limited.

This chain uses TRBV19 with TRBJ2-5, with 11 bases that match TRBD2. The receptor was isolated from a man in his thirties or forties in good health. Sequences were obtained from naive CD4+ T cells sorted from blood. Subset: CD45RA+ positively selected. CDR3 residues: CASSIALAGGQETQYF. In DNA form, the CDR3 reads TGTGCCAGTAGTATAGCCCTAGCGGGAGGCCAAGAGACCCAGTACTTC. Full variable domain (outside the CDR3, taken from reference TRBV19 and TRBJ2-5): DGGITQSPKYLFRKEGQNVTLSCEQNLNHDAMYWYRQDPGQGLRLIYYSQIVNDFQKGDIAEGYSVSREKKESFPLTVTSAQKNPTAFYLCASSIALAGGQETQYFGPGTRLLVL.